This T cell receptor beta chain was identified during a study of blood T cell repertoires in COVID-19. Assay: immunoSEQ multiplex PCR; the TCRdb copy retains only in-frame clones and omits some. Of 350,000 or so clones in the sample, approximately 90% were seen once. The CDR3 runs 16 residues. The ends lost 5 bases at V and 0 bases at J; junction bases unmatched: 9. Germline values: CDR1 SGHRS, CDR2 YFSETQ. The material sequenced was peripheral blood. The clonotype originates from a woman between 55 and 75 years old with COVID-19, enrolled during active disease. The chain has TRBV5-1 and TRBJ2-3, with TRBD1 identical over 7 bases. For the CDR3, the DNA is TGCGCCAGCAGTCCTTCCGGGACAGCTAGCACAGATACGCAGTATTTT. It codes for CASSPSGTASTDTQYF.